Described below is a single TCR beta chain sequence and its context. This specimen belongs to a study of blood T cell repertoires in COVID-19. Study information: From the United States, Italy and Spain came samples of acute and convalescent COVID-19. PBMCs, B-cell-depleted T cells, or T cells provided the cDNA or gDNA that made up the material.

V was shortened by 8 bases and J by 0 bases, with 8 bases between the two germline ends. Germline CDR1 MNHEY, CDR2 SVGAGI. This CDR3 contains 12 residues. In the original processing: Amplified reference gene primers provided the basis for estimating nucleated cell counts. TCRdb keeps only in-frame clones here, not all; method: immunoSEQ multiplex PCR. V, J and clone size derive from that table, while D and trimming were established from the DNA sequence. The table records roughly 250,000 clones, about 83% of them present only once. This receptor was taken from a man in his forties or fifties with active or convalescent COVID-19. The chain recombines TRBV6-5 with TRBJ2-7; D is possibly TRBD2 (5 bases). Sequences were obtained from peripheral blood. CDR3 nucleotides: TGTGCCAGCTTAGGGAGCTCCTACGAGCAGTACTTC. Protein: CASLGSSYEQYF.